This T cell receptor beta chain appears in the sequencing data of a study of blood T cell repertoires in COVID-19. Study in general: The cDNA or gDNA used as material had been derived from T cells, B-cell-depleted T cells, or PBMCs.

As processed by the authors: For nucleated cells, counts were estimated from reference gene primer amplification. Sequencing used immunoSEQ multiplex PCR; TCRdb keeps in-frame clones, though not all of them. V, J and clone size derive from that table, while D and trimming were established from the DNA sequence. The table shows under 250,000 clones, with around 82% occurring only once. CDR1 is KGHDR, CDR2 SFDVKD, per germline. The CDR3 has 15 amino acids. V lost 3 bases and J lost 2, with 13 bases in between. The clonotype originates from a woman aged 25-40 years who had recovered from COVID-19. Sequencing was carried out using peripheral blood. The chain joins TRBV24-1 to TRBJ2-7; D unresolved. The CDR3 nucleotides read TGTGCCACCAGTGATCGCGGAGACTCCACCTACGAGCAGTACTTC. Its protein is CATSDRGDSTYEQYF.